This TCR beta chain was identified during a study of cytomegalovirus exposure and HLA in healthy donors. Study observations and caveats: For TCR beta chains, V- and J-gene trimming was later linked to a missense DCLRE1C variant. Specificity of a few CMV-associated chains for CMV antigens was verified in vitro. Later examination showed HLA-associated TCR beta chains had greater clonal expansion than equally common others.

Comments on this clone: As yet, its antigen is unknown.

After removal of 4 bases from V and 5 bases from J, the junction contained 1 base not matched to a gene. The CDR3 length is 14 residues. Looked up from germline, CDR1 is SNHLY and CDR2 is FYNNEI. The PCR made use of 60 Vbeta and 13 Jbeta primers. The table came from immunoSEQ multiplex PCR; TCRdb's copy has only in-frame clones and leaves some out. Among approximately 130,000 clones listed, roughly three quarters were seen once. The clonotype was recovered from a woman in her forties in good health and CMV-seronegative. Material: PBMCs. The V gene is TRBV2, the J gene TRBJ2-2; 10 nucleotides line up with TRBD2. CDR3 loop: CASSVLAGTGELFF. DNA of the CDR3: TGTGCCAGCAGTGTACTAGCGGGAACCGGGGAGCTGTTTTTT.